This record covers a single T cell receptor (beta chain). Its antigen remains unknown. The data belong to a study of identifying expanded T cells in peripheral blood. Data came from immunoSEQ multiplex PCR; TCRdb stores just in-frame clones and leaves some out. The table shows tens of thousands of clones, with around 88% occurring only once. General study points: Roughly two-week clone count variance significantly increased as total template count grew.

The germline V and J ends were trimmed by 0 bases and 3 bases, with 3 bases remaining between them. The CDR3 extends over 13 amino acids. The V gene's germline CDR1 is SGDLS and CDR2 YYNGEE. The specimen sequenced was blood. The TCR comes from a person aged 18 to 69 in good health. The rearrangement joins TRBV9 to TRBJ2-2, with D unclear. Here the CDR3 reads CASSVADTGELFF. The CDR3 coding sequence is TGTGCCAGCAGCGTAGCTGACACCGGGGAGCTGTTTTTT.